These 22 T cell receptor beta chains came from one sample sequenced in a study of patients with pleural tuberculosis. From the reads, TCRdb called clonotypes with MiXCR, one entry per CDR3 protein. This table has 40,000 to 55,000 distinct CDR3 sequences, approximately 7.5% appearing once. The source is a human donor with pleural tuberculosis.

This clonotype was counted ten times or more. V is TRBV28 and J is TRBJ1-2; TRBD1 matches 7 bases. V lost 8 bases and J lost 3; bases outside the gene matches: 12. Per germline, CDR1 MDHEN and CDR2 SYDVKM. The CDR3 spans 15 residues. The CDR3 region is CASGYRGAEDYGYTF. The DNA of the CDR3 is TGTGCCAGCGGATACAGGGGAGCGGAGGACTATGGCTACACCTTC.

The CDR3 DNA reads TGCGCCAGCAGCCAAGTTCCAGGAGCTGAGCAGTACGTC. Translation gives CASSQVPGAEQYV. The gene calls are TRBV4-1 and TRBJ2-7; D unresolved. This CDR3 has 13 residues. The V and J ends lost 1 base and 7 bases respectively, with 11 bases between them. CDR1 and CDR2 from the germline V gene are MGHRA and YSYEKL.

This clonotype was observed at least ten times. V and J are TRBV19 and TRBJ2-1; a possible D gene is TRBD1 (7 bases). The CDR3 covers 15 residues. The V gene's germline CDR1 is LNHDA and CDR2 SQIVND (reference sequence). Trimming took 5 bases from V and 7 from J, leaving 18 bases between them. The DNA of the CDR3 is TGTGCCAGTAGTTCTGGAGGGGGCAAGAGGAATGAGCAGTTCTTC. As protein: CASSSGGGKRNEQFF. Full variable domain (outside the CDR3, taken from reference TRBV19 and TRBJ2-1): DGGITQSPKYLFRKEGQNVTLSCEQNLNHDAMYWYRQDPGQGLRLIYYSQIVNDFQKGDIAEGYSVSREKKESFPLTVTSAQKNPTAFYLCASSSGGGKRNEQFFGPGTRLTVL.

This clonotype was counted only a few times. The chain carries TRBV20-1 and TRBJ2-7; a possible D gene is TRBD2 (6 bases). Germline values: CDR1 DFQATT, CDR2 SNEGSKA (reference sequence). The CDR3 is made up of 16 amino acids. The germline V and J ends were trimmed by 5 bases and 3 bases, with 23 bases remaining between them. The CDR3 spells CSAPGTQGEVGYEQYF. In DNA, the CDR3 is TGCAGTGCTCCCGGGACTCAAGGGGAGGTTGGCTACGAGCAGTACTTC.

This clonotype was picked up many times. The rearrangement uses TRBV7-6 and TRBJ1-1; D uncertain. This CDR3 has 15 amino acids. The V gene's germline CDR1 is SGHVS and CDR2 FNYEAQ. V dropped 2 bases and J dropped 7 bases, with 17 bases sitting between them. The CDR3 sequence is CASSLSQDLRGEAFF. Here the CDR3 DNA reads TGTGCCAGCAGCTTAAGTCAGGACCTACGAGGTGAAGCTTTCTTT.

V and J are TRBV30 and TRBJ2-7; a weak D match, TRBD1 (6 bases). The CDR3 spans 13 residues. Per germline, CDR1 GTSNPN and CDR2 SVGIG (reference sequence). V was shortened by 2 bases and J by 6 bases, with 14 bases between the two germline ends. The CDR3: CAWSLTGTTEQYF. The CDR3 DNA reads as TGTGCCTGGAGTCTAACCGGGACAACCGAGCAGTACTTC. The full variable domain, in which reference TRBV30 and TRBJ2-7 provide the parts outside the CDR3, is SQTIHQWPATLVQPVGSPLSLECTVEGTSNPNLYWYRQAAGRGLQLLFYSVGIGQISSEVPQNLSASRPQDRQFILSSKKLLLSDSGFYLCAWSLTGTTEQYFGPGTRLTVT.

The rearrangement joins TRBV29-1 to TRBJ1-1; weak D call: TRBD1 (5 bases). CDR1 and CDR2 (germline): SQVTM, ANQGSEA. V was trimmed by 0 bases and J by 0 bases, leaving 14 bases between them. The CDR3 extends over 16 amino acids. The CDR3 nucleotides are TGCAGCGTTGAAGACGGGGCCGGGCACCTGAACACTGAAGCTTTCTTT. Translation: CSVEDGAGHLNTEAFF.

At least ten counts were recorded for this clonotype. V usage is TRBV5-1 and J usage is TRBJ2-1; D remains ambiguous. Germline CDR1 is SGHRS and CDR2 is YFSETQ. Trimming removed 2 bases from V and 6 bases from J, with 6 bases in between. The CDR3 covers 12 residues. The CDR3 here is CASSFRANEQFF. In DNA, the CDR3 is TGCGCCAGCAGCTTTCGGGCCAATGAGCAGTTCTTC.

Sample share makes this clonotype medium-sized (0.01 to 0.1%). The chain uses TRBV5-4 and TRBJ1-2, with D possibly TRBD1 on 5 matching bases. The germline gives CDR1 SGHNT, CDR2 YYREEE (reference sequence). The CDR3 contains 15 residues. The V end lost 3 bases, the J end lost 3 bases, and 15 bases lay between the germline ends. CDR3 sequence reads: CASSSQTGGDYGYTF. In DNA, the CDR3 is TGTGCCAGCAGCTCCCAAACGGGGGGAGACTATGGCTACACCTTC.

This clonotype was seen repeatedly, ten times or more. The V call is TRBV6-2 or TRBV6-3, the J call TRBJ1-2, with D unclear. The CDR3 totals 15 residues. CDR1 and CDR2 (germline): MNHEY, SVGEGT. Trimming shortened V by 2 bases and J by 4 bases, and 14 bases separated the two germline ends. The CDR3 is CASSYAGRTFYGYTF. The DNA for the CDR3 is TGTGCCAGCAGTTACGCTGGACGGACTTTCTATGGCTACACCTTC.

This clonotype was seen ten or more times. V and J are TRBV28 and TRBJ1-2; a possible D gene is TRBD1 (6 bases). V was trimmed by 4 bases and J by 6 bases, leaving 12 bases between them. CDR1 and CDR2 (germline): MDHEN, SYDVKM. This CDR3 contains 13 residues. The CDR3 nucleotides are TGTGCCAGCAGTTACGACCAGGGGAATGGCTACACCTTC. It translates to CASSYDQGNGYTF.

There are many counts of this clonotype. This chain connects TRBV12-3 or TRBV12-4 to TRBJ1-1, with TRBD1 matching over 8 bases. The CDR3 contains 12 residues. Losses at the gene ends were 3 bases for V and 7 bases for J; bases not matched to a gene: 1. CDR3: CASSFDRGEAFF. The CDR3, as DNA: TGTGCCAGCAGTTTCGACAGGGGTGAAGCTTTCTTT.

This clonotype was seen repeatedly, ten times or more. The chain employs TRBV7-2 and TRBJ2-7; D not certain. Per the germline V gene, CDR1 is SGHTA and CDR2 is FQGNSA. This CDR3 spans 13 amino acids. V lost 3 bases and J 3 bases, leaving 9 bases between the germline ends. The CDR3 loop reads CASSFGLSYEQYV. For the CDR3, the DNA is TGTGCCAGCAGCTTCGGGTTAAGCTACGAGCAGTACGTC.

This clonotype was recorded at least ten times. Here the CDR3 reads CASSLSRGFGEQFF. The CDR3 nucleotides read TGTGCCAGCAGTTTGTCCCGGGGGTTCGGTGAGCAGTTCTTC. This chain joins TRBV27 and TRBJ2-1, with D perhaps TRBD2 (6 bases). Trimming took 3 bases from V and 9 from J, leaving 15 bases between them. Germline loops: CDR1 MNHEY, CDR2 SMNVEV (reference sequence). This CDR3 is built from 14 residues.

The chain joins TRBV30 to TRBJ2-3, with D tentatively TRBD1 or TRBD2 (6 bases each). V was pared by 2 bases and J by 1 base, with 10 bases between. CDR3 length: 14 residues. Germline lookup yields CDR1 GTSNPN and CDR2 SVGIG (reference sequence). The DNA for the CDR3 is TGTGCCTGGAGTCCGGGGGCTGGCACAGATACGCAGTATTTT. Translating gives CAWSPGAGTDTQYF.

This clonotype appeared many times. No conserved phenylalanine or tryptophan ends this CDR3, so it is likely a read error. The DNA is omitted, as the CDR3 cannot be located on it reliably, and the CDR3 follows TCRdb's listing. The rearrangement joins TRBV6-2 or TRBV6-3 to TRBJ2-5; the table's D gene call, TRBD2, was not cross checked with the DNA. Termini included, the CDR3 measures 10 amino acids. The germline CDR1 and CDR2 sequences are MNHEY and SVGEGT. The CDR3 is CASKGAGEYL.

In this sample, this clonotype turned up many times. V gene TRBV12-3 or TRBV12-4 combines with J gene TRBJ1-4; possibly TRBD1 for D (6 bases). The CDR3 loop spans 16 amino acids. Trimming took 7 bases from V and 7 from J, leaving 22 bases between them. CDR3 coding DNA: TGTGCCAGCACCCCCCGCGGAGTTGGAGGGGGTGAAAAACTGTTTTTT. Translated: CASTPRGVGGGEKLFF.

The sample holds many counts of this clonotype. The chain is built from TRBV12-3 or TRBV12-4 and TRBJ1-2; 10 nucleotides match TRBD1. The J segment lost 7 bases and the V segment lost 3 bases, leaving 8 bases of the junction unmatched. This CDR3 region has 15 residues. The CDR3 DNA reads as TGTGCCAGCAGTTTTGGAGGACAGGGGGAACGTGGCTACACCTTC. Its translation is CASSFGGQGERGYTF.

For this clonotype: A read error may produce the germline difference seen at one junction end. The chain couples TRBV12-3 or TRBV12-4 to TRBJ1-1; D is undetermined. The CDR3 has 12 residues. CDR3 in DNA: TGTGCTAGCAGCCCCTCGGGCACTGAAGCTTTCTTT. This translates into CASSPSGTEAFF.

There are many counts of this clonotype. This sequence joins TRBV24-1 and TRBJ2-3; no definite D call. The CDR3 covers 12 residues. With 4 bases removed from V and 4 bases from J, the gap between germline ends came to 5 bases. CDR1 KGHDR and CDR2 SFDVKD come from the germline V gene. The CDR3 protein is CATSEGSDTQYF. As DNA, the CDR3 is TGTGCCACCAGTGAGGGGTCAGATACGCAGTATTTT.

This clonotype was picked up many times. V gene TRBV7-2 combines with J gene TRBJ2-7; 9 bases match TRBD2. Germline V gene data show CDR1 as SGHTA and CDR2 as FQGNSA. The CDR3 consists of 14 residues. CDR3 sequence reads: CVSSLAGGRDEQYV. In nucleotides, the CDR3 is TGTGTCAGCAGCTTAGCGGGCGGGAGGGACGAGCAGTACGTC.

This clonotype was detected many times. The rearrangement uses TRBV6-1 and TRBJ2-7; no reliable D call. The CDR3 is 14 residues long. V was pared by 6 bases and J by 2 bases, with 14 bases between. CDR1 and CDR2 from the germline V gene are MNHNS and SASEGT. Here the CDR3 DNA reads TGTGCCAGCAGCATCGGACCCCTGGCCTACGAGCAGTACTTC. It translates to CASSIGPLAYEQYF.